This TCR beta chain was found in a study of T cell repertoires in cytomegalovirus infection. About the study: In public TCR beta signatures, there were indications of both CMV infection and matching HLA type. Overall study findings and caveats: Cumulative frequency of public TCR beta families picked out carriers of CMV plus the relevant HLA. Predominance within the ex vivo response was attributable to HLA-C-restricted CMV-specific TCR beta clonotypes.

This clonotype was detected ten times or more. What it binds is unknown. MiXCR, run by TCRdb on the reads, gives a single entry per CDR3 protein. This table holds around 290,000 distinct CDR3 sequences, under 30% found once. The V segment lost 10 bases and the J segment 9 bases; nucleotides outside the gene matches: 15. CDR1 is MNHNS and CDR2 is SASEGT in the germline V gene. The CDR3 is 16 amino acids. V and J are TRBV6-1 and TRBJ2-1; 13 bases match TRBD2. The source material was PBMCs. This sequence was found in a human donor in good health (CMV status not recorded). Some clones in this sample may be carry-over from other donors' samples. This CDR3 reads CAIGGTTSGRAAEQFF. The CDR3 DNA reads TGTGCCATCGGGGGGACCACTAGCGGGAGGGCCGCTGAGCAGTTCTTC.